This T cell receptor beta chain was retrieved from a study of T-cell memory formation after mild COVID-19. This clonotype was detected only a few times. Its antigen is undetermined. TCRdb re-called the 5' RACE reads with MiXCR, one entry per CDR3 protein. This table holds more than 150,000 distinct CDR3 sequences, roughly 11% found once. Findings of the study overall: Within pre-infection memory, some responding clones were found, suggesting cross-reactive memory joined.

Germline values: CDR1 SQVTM, CDR2 ANQGSEA. V lost 4 bases to trimming and J lost 3 bases, with 15 bases between them. This CDR3 contains 14 residues. This receptor was identified in a man aged 18 to 35 who had mild COVID-19 (a few samples of this study predate the infection). Cell type and time point are not known. The V call is TRBV29-1, the J call TRBJ1-1, with D uncertain. Specimen: PBMCs or a T cell subset sorted from them (not recorded which). DNA of the CDR3: TGCAGCGTTGTTCAGCCCGAACCGGACACTGAAGCTTTCTTT. Its translation is CSVVQPEPDTEAFF.